The 20 T cell receptor beta chains below were found in one sample sequenced in a study of spatial heterogeneity in lung cancer. Indicated time point: sample taken at primary tumor resection. TCRdb passed the 5' RACE reads through MiXCR, listing each CDR3 protein once. The repertoire includes tens of thousands of distinct CDR3 sequences, 6.5% to 8.5% of them detected once, and approximately 30% sits in the top ten. The starting material was PBMCs, obtained at surgery. The receptor source for this set is a male donor with early-stage non-small cell lung cancer.

The sample holds a few counts of this clonotype. The V call is TRBV5-1, the J call TRBJ1-2, with D uncertain. V lost 0 bases and J lost 0, with 12 bases in between. Germline lookup yields CDR1 SGHRS and CDR2 YFSETQ. The CDR3 spans 16 residues. Here the CDR3 reads CASSLEGGGANYGYTF. CDR3 in DNA: TGCGCCAGCAGCTTGGAAGGTGGCGGAGCTAACTATGGCTACACCTTC.

This clonotype was counted ten times or more. This chain uses TRBV6-2 or TRBV6-3 with TRBJ2-7; TRBD2 matches at 8 bases. Trimming cost V 2 bases and J 0 bases; bases outside gene matches: 3. Germline CDR1 is MNHEY and CDR2 is SVGEGT. The CDR3 is made up of 15 amino acids. For the CDR3, the DNA is TGTGCCAGCAGTTACCAAGCGGGGGCCTCCTACGAGCAGTACTTC. Protein product: CASSYQAGASYEQYF.

In this sample, this clonotype turned up many times. The chain couples TRBV20-1 to TRBJ1-6, with D hard to call. Germline V gives CDR1 DFQATT, CDR2 SNEGSKA (reference sequence). The CDR3 is made up of 14 amino acids. V lost 1 base to trimming and J lost 9 bases, with 13 bases between them. The CDR3 nucleotides are TGCAGTGCTAGAGTCGGGAGTGGTTTTTCACCCCTCCACTTT. Its translation: CSARVGSGFSPLHF.

This clonotype has at least ten counts. The V gene is TRBV25-1, the J gene TRBJ2-5; no clear D. Trimming left V 9 bases short and J 5 bases short, with 4 bases between. The CDR3 spans 9 residues. Germline-derived CDR1 and CDR2 are MGHDK and SYGVNS. The CDR3 reads CARGETQYF. The CDR3 bases are TGTGCCAGGGGGGAGACCCAGTACTTC.

This clonotype was observed many times. This rearrangement joins TRBV7-9 to TRBJ2-1; D unresolved. V dropped 5 bases and J dropped 5 bases, with 10 bases sitting between them. This CDR3 is built from 13 residues. Per the germline V gene, CDR1 is SEHNR and CDR2 is FQNEAQ (reference sequence). CDR3 sequence (DNA): TGTGCCAGCAGCCCCGAACCCAACAATGAGCAGTTCTTC. Protein sequence: CASSPEPNNEQFF.

This clonotype came up a few times. The chain uses TRBV7-6 and TRBJ2-7; 12 bases are a match to TRBD1. CDR1 SGHVS and CDR2 FNYEAQ come from the germline V gene. The trim removed 5 bases at V and 5 bases at J, leaving 7 bases unmatched. The CDR3 sequence is 15 residues long. The CDR3 loop is CASSARGQGAHEQYF. The CDR3 DNA follows: TGTGCCAGCAGCGCCCGGGGACAGGGGGCCCACGAGCAGTACTTC.

At least ten counts were recorded for this clonotype. The chain has TRBV2 and TRBJ2-2; possible D gene TRBD1, 6 bases. Trimming pared 9 bases from V and 3 bases from J, leaving 17 bases between. The CDR3 extends over 15 amino acids. Per germline, CDR1 SNHLY and CDR2 FYNNEI. CDR3 loop: CASGGGAGYTGELFF. DNA for the CDR3: TGTGCCAGTGGTGGGGGCGCGGGCTACACCGGGGAGCTGTTTTTT. Variable domain in full (rest from reference TRBV2 and TRBJ2-2): EPEVTQTPSHQVTQMGQEVILRCVPISNHLYFYWYRQILGQKVEFLVSFYNNEISEKSEIFDDQFSVERPDGSNFTLKIRSTKLEDSAMYFCASGGGAGYTGELFFGEGSRLTVL.

This clonotype turned up a few times. V gene TRBV6-2 or TRBV6-3 combines with J gene TRBJ2-7; TRBD2 matches 11 bases. The CDR3 has 14 amino acids. Germline V gene data show CDR1 as MNHEY and CDR2 as SVGEGT. V lost 6 bases, J lost 5 bases, and 6 bases stayed unmatched. CDR3 residues: CASRPIAGGHEQYV. The CDR3 DNA reads TGTGCCAGCAGGCCTATAGCGGGAGGGCACGAGCAGTACGTC.

In its sample, this clonotype was seen a few times. This chain links TRBV7-2 with TRBJ2-5; 7 bases match TRBD1. The CDR3 sequence is 19 residues long. Germline V gene lookup returns CDR1 SGHTA and CDR2 FQGNSA. Trimming at V came to 5 bases and at J to 0 bases, leaving 18 bases not matched to a gene. The CDR3 bases are TGTGCCAGCAGCCCCGGTCCCGGGACAGAGACCTCGTACCAAGAGACCCAGTACTTC. Protein: CASSPGPGTETSYQETQYF.

In its sample, this clonotype ranks as large. The chain recombines TRBV14 with TRBJ1-2; TRBD1 aligns across 9 bases. Germline loops: CDR1 SGHDN, CDR2 FVKESK. Losses at the gene ends were 4 bases for V and 6 bases for J; bases not matched to a gene: 9. This CDR3 comprises 15 residues. The CDR3 reads CASSRDRVPLDGYTF. The CDR3 nucleotides read TGTGCCAGCAGCCGGGACAGGGTACCCCTCGATGGCTACACCTTC.

The sample holds a few counts of this clonotype. The V gene is TRBV18, the J gene TRBJ2-7, with D possibly called TRBD1 or TRBD2 (5 bases each). The CDR3 is 13 amino acids. Trimming pared 3 bases from V and 2 bases from J, leaving 8 bases between. Germline CDR1 KGHSH, CDR2 LQKENI. CDR3 coding DNA: TGTGCCAGCTCACCGGGGACGGCCTACGAGCAGTACTTC. Protein: CASSPGTAYEQYF.

The gene calls are TRBV10-3 and TRBJ2-3; D could derive from TRBD1 or TRBD2 (5 bases each). The CDR3 consists of 12 residues. CDR1 and CDR2 (germline): ENHRY, SYGVKD. V shed 2 bases and J shed 7 bases, with 7 bases lying between them. The CDR3 DNA reads TGTGCCATCAGTGAGGGGGGAAATACGCAGTATTTT. Translated, it gives CAISEGGNTQYF.

Ten or more counts support this clonotype. One end of the junction does not line up with germline, which may come from a read error. The chain combines TRBV15 with TRBJ2-7; D is possibly TRBD1 (5 bases). CDR3 length equals 15 residues. CDR1 and CDR2 from the germline V gene are LNHNV and YYDKDF (reference sequence). In DNA form, the CDR3 reads TGTGCCACCAGCAGAGATTGGGGCAGTTCCTCCGAGCAGTACTTC. This sequence encodes CATSRDWGSSSEQYF.

There are many counts of this clonotype. This sequence joins TRBV6-5 and TRBJ1-5, with 8 bases that match TRBD1. V was clipped by 0 bases and J by 3 bases; unmatched bases: 1. Germline CDR1 reads MNHEY; CDR2 reads SVGAGI. The CDR3 is made up of 15 amino acids. CDR3 sequence reads: CASSYSQGVNQPQHF. CDR3 sequence (DNA): TGTGCCAGCAGTTACTCACAGGGGGTCAATCAGCCCCAGCATTTT.

Remarks on this clonotype: A much larger clone differs by one base, so this may be a read error. The chain recombines TRBV7-9 with TRBJ2-3; D is undetermined. This CDR3 is built from 15 residues. The V gene's germline CDR1 is SEHNR and CDR2 FQNEAQ (reference sequence). The CDR3 DNA sequence: TGTGCCAGCAGCTTACTTCTGGGAAGCACAGCTACGCAGTATTTT. Translation gives CASSLLLGSTATQYF.

The chain has TRBV20-1 and TRBJ1-2; D gene uncertain. Germline V gene lookup returns CDR1 DFQATT and CDR2 SNEGSKA (reference sequence). Trimming cost V 7 bases and J 14 bases, with 20 bases left between them. This CDR3 comprises 11 residues. The CDR3: CSVSGPREWTF. The CDR3 DNA reads as TGCAGTGTTAGCGGGCCTCGAGAGTGGACCTTC.

In this sample, this clonotype turned up many times. This chain uses TRBV2 with TRBJ2-5; the match to TRBD2 covers 8 bases. V lost 5 bases and J lost 9; bases outside the gene matches: 20. CDR1 and CDR2 (germline): SNHLY, FYNNEI. This CDR3 comprises 17 residues. The CDR3 is CASSTWRDVGTGGAQYF. Here the CDR3 DNA reads TGTGCCAGCAGTACGTGGCGGGACGTCGGGACGGGGGGGGCCCAGTACTTC.

This clonotype was recorded at least ten times. The chain carries TRBV7-9 and TRBJ2-1; 8 bases agree with TRBD2. CDR1 and CDR2 from the germline V gene are SEHNR and FQNEAQ (reference sequence). The CDR3 has 15 residues. Trimming removed 7 bases from V and 10 bases from J; junction bases left unmatched: 15. In nucleotides, the CDR3 is TGTGCCAGCACCACTCCCCGGGGGGGAATTGCCGAGCAGTTCTTC. Its protein is CASTTPRGGIAEQFF.

This clonotype was seen repeatedly, ten times or more. This chain connects TRBV4-3 to TRBJ1-1; D unclear. Trimming shortened V by 0 bases and J by 0 bases, and 8 bases separated the two germline ends. CDR3 length: 15 residues. Germline CDR1 reads LGHNA; CDR2 reads YSLEER. The CDR3, as DNA: TGCGCCAGCAGCCAAGAGGCAGTCATGAACACTGAAGCTTTCTTT. It is translated as CASSQEAVMNTEAFF.

V and J are TRBV19 and TRBJ1-2, with D uncertain. CDR3 length: 12 residues. V was cut by 1 base and J by 8 bases, with 8 bases left in between. Germline V CDR1 and CDR2: LNHDA, SQIVND (reference sequence). This CDR3 is CASSIGEDGYTF. The CDR3 DNA reads TGTGCCAGTAGTATAGGTGAAGACGGCTACACCTTC. Full variable domain (remainder filled in from reference TRBV19 and TRBJ1-2): DGGITQSPKYLFRKEGQNVTLSCEQNLNHDAMYWYRQDPGQGLRLIYYSQIVNDFQKGDIAEGYSVSREKKESFPLTVTSAQKNPTAFYLCASSIGEDGYTFGSGTRLTVV.